The entry below gives a single T cell receptor beta chain sequence along with its context. Its antigen is not known. The sample originates from a study of cytomegalovirus exposure and HLA in healthy donors. Whole-study results and caveats: V- and J-gene trimming in TCR beta was tied to a missense DCLRE1C variant by an analysis performed later. Sequencing probably produced one cluster of sequence variants that were highly shared. Information on immune exposure was restricted to one variable (CMV serostatus). About 150 TCR beta chains were listed as cytomegalovirus-associated.

Per the germline V gene, CDR1 is MDHEN and CDR2 is SYDVKM. Deletions cut 5 bases from V and 3 bases from J, with 7 bases between. This CDR3 region has 12 residues. The study ran its PCR with 60 Vbeta and 13 Jbeta primers. The protocol was immunoSEQ multiplex PCR, while the TCRdb copy is restricted to in-frame clones and leaves out a portion. The sample carries roughly 150,000 clones, 73% recorded once. The chain couples TRBV28 to TRBJ2-5; unclear D gene. The sequence was collected from a woman younger than 30 in good health and CMV-seronegative. The sample consisted of PBMCs. The CDR3 DNA follows: TGTGCCAGCAGTCTCGTAGAAGAGACCCAGTACTTC. It yields the protein CASSLVEETQYF.